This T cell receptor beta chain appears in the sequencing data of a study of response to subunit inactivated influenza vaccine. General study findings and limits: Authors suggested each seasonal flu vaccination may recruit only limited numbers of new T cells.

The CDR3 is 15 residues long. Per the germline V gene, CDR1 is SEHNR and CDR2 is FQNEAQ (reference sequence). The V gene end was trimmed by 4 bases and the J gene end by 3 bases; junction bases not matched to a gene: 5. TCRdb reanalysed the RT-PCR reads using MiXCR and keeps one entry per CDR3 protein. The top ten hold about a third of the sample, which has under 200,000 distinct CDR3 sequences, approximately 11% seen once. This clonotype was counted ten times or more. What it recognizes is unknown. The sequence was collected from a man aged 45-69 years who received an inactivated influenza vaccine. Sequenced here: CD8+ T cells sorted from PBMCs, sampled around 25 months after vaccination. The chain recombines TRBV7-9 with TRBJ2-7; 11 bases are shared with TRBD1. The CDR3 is CASSSTGTGGYEQYF. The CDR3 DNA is TGTGCCAGCAGCTCCACCGGGACAGGGGGCTACGAGCAGTACTTC.